These 29 T cell receptor beta chains share one sample of origin, sequenced in a study of T cell responses to AZD1222 COVID-19 vaccine. Data came from immunoSEQ multiplex PCR; TCRdb stores just in-frame clones and leaves some out. This table has about 150,000 clones, about 90% appearing once. The starting material was peripheral blood, obtained on day 0 of AZD1222 vaccination. Receptors originate from an adult in good health.

The CDR3 loop is CASSLGPPGYTF. Here the CDR3 DNA reads TGTGCCAGCAGCTTAGGTCCCCCTGGCTACACCTTC. J is TRBJ1-2 and V is TRBV7-2; D remains unclear. The CDR3 extends over 12 amino acids. The V end lost 1 base, the J end lost 7 bases, and 7 bases lay between the germline ends. Looked up from germline, CDR1 is SGHTA and CDR2 is FQGNSA. Combining the CDR3 with reference TRBV7-2 and TRBJ1-2 gives the whole variable domain GAGVSQSPSNKVTEKGKDVELRCDPISGHTALYWYRQSLGQGLEFLIYFQGNSAPDKSGLPSDRFSAERTGGSVSTLTIQRTQQEDSAVYLCASSLGPPGYTFGSGTRLTVV.

The CDR3 sequence: CAWRRGGLGYGYTF. The CDR3 nucleotides are TGTGCCTGGAGGAGGGGGGGTTTAGGCTATGGCTACACCTTC. V and J are TRBV30 and TRBJ1-2; possible D gene TRBD1, 6 bases. V was cut by 3 bases and J by 4 bases, with 15 bases left in between. CDR3 length equals 14 residues. Germline CDR1 and CDR2: GTSNPN and SVGIG (reference sequence).

V gene TRBV29-1 combines with J gene TRBJ2-3, with 8 bases aligning to TRBD2. The CDR3 runs to 16 residues. Germline values: CDR1 SQVTM, CDR2 ANQGSEA. Trimming at V came to 7 bases and at J to 5 bases, leaving 17 bases not matched to a gene. In DNA form, the CDR3 reads TGCAGCGCCACCGGGGGGGAACGAGAGGCGCTAGATACGCAGTATTTT. This sequence encodes CSATGGEREALDTQYF.

The chain employs TRBV28 and TRBJ2-6, with TRBD1 as a possible D gene (6 bases). The CDR3 has 17 amino acids. V gave up 8 bases and J gave up 1 base, with 18 bases separating them. CDR1 and CDR2 (germline): MDHEN, SYDVKM. CDR3 loop: CASSSRAGASGANVLTF. The CDR3 DNA follows: TGTGCCAGCTCGTCCCGGGCAGGGGCTTCTGGGGCCAACGTCCTGACTTTC. Full variable domain (remainder filled in from reference TRBV28 and TRBJ2-6): DVKVTQSSRYLVKRTGEKVFLECVQDMDHENMFWYRQDPGLGLRLIYFSYDVKMKEKGDIPEGYSVSREKKERFSLILESASTNQTSMYLCASSSRAGASGANVLTFGAGSRLTVL.

The chain uses TRBV6-5 and TRBJ1-5; unclear D gene. CDR1 and CDR2 from the germline V gene are MNHEY and SVGAGI. CDR3 length equals 14 residues. With 6 bases removed from V and 2 bases from J, the gap between germline ends came to 11 bases. The CDR3 is CASRGRAGNQPQHF. Here the CDR3 DNA reads TGTGCCAGCAGGGGAAGGGCGGGCAATCAGCCCCAGCATTTT.

This chain uses TRBV19 with TRBJ1-1; TRBD1 matches at 7 bases. The ends lost 6 bases at V and 4 bases at J; junction bases unmatched: 5. The CDR3 runs to 13 residues. The germline CDR1 and CDR2 sequences are LNHDA and SQIVND (reference sequence). The CDR3 DNA follows: TGTGCCAGTAGCGGACAGGTGGGCACTGAAGCTTTCTTT. Protein product: CASSGQVGTEAFF.

The chain is built from TRBV19 and TRBJ1-1; tentatively, D is TRBD1 (5 bases). Trimming cost V 3 bases and J 2 bases, with 19 bases left between them. The CDR3 is made up of 17 amino acids. From germline, CDR1 is LNHDA and CDR2 SQIVND (reference sequence). This CDR3 is CASSISSWLQENTEAFF. CDR3 DNA: TGTGCCAGTAGTATCTCCTCCTGGTTACAGGAAAACACTGAAGCTTTCTTT. The variable domain in full, with the rest retrieved from reference TRBV19 and TRBJ1-1, is DGGITQSPKYLFRKEGQNVTLSCEQNLNHDAMYWYRQDPGQGLRLIYYSQIVNDFQKGDIAEGYSVSREKKESFPLTVTSAQKNPTAFYLCASSISSWLQENTEAFFGQGTRLTVV.

V gene TRBV4-1 combines with J gene TRBJ2-5; perhaps TRBD1 as D (5 bases). CDR1 MGHRA and CDR2 YSYEKL come from the germline V gene. Trimming pared 1 base from V and 2 bases from J, leaving 11 bases between. The CDR3 length is 15 residues. The CDR3 nucleotides read TGCGCCAGCAGCCAAGTAGGGGCCGTACAAGAGACCCAGTACTTC. The encoded protein is CASSQVGAVQETQYF.

The chain couples TRBV28 to TRBJ1-4; the D is unclear. The CDR3 totals 15 residues. Germline V gene lookup returns CDR1 MDHEN and CDR2 SYDVKM. With 2 bases removed from V and 10 bases from J, the gap between germline ends came to 17 bases. The CDR3 here is CASSLGSGSAGKLFF. As DNA, the CDR3 is TGTGCCAGCAGTTTAGGTTCTGGAAGTGCAGGAAAACTGTTTTTT.

The J gene is TRBJ2-7, the V gene TRBV19; the match to TRBD2 covers 9 bases. Germline V gives CDR1 LNHDA, CDR2 SQIVND (reference sequence). The CDR3 extends over 15 amino acids. V shed 5 bases, J shed 2 bases, and the junction held 7 bases outside the gene matches. For the CDR3, the DNA is TGTGCCAGTAGTCTTCCGGGACTAGCCGCCTACGAGCAGTACTTC. Its protein is CASSLPGLAAYEQYF.

As concerns this clone: Other nucleotide sequences in the sample specify the same CDR3. This chain connects TRBV18 to TRBJ1-1; D is undetermined. The CDR3 spans 13 residues. V lost 1 base, J lost 4 bases, and 7 bases lay in between. Germline assignment: CDR1 KGHSH and CDR2 LQKENI. CDR3 sequence (DNA): TGTGCCAGCTCACCACAGGGTAGCACTGAAGCTTTCTTT. This encodes CASSPQGSTEAFF. The full variable domain, its missing parts supplied by reference TRBV18 and TRBJ1-1, is NAGVMQNPRHLVRRRGQEARLRCSPMKGHSHVYWYRQLPEEGLKFMVYLQKENIIDESGMPKERFSAEFPKEGPSILRIQQVVRGDSAAYFCASSPQGSTEAFFGQGTRLTVV.

This chain joins TRBV4-2 and TRBJ1-4; TRBD1 might be the D (6 bases). This CDR3 is 16 amino acids long. The germline CDR1 and CDR2 sequences are LGHNA and YNFKEQ. The ends were cut back, 0 bases at V and 11 bases at J, with 19 bases in the middle. The CDR3 nucleotides read TGTGCCAGCAGCCAAGAAAGGGACACCGGGATGTGGAAACTGTTTTTT. Protein sequence: CASSQERDTGMWKLFF.

The chain recombines TRBV4-2 with TRBJ2-1; D ambiguous. V was cut by 1 base and J by 3 bases, with 10 bases left in between. Looked up from germline, CDR1 is LGHNA and CDR2 is YNFKEQ. The CDR3 contains 15 residues. The CDR3 nucleotides are TGTGCCAGCAGCCAAGGCCGTGAGGACTACAATGAGCAGTTCTTC. It yields the protein CASSQGREDYNEQFF.

The V and J genes are TRBV6-5 and TRBJ1-2, with D hard to call. The V gene lost 10 bases and the J gene lost 4 bases, with 16 bases spanning the gap. This CDR3 comprises 13 residues. Germline assignment: CDR1 MNHEY and CDR2 SVGAGI. The CDR3 reads CATPTMDAYGYTF. The CDR3 DNA is TGTGCCACCCCGACGATGGATGCCTATGGCTACACCTTC.

The genes are TRBV27 and TRBJ1-5; 7 bases are shared with TRBD1. Germline V gives CDR1 MNHEY, CDR2 SMNVEV (reference sequence). The CDR3 runs 14 residues. J lost 1 base, V lost 5 bases, and 2 bases had no gene match. CDR3 bases: TGTGCCAGCAGTGTGGACAGGAGCAATCAGCCCCAGCATTTT. It encodes CASSVDRSNQPQHF.

The CDR3 region is CATSTLSGGAGNEQFF. In nucleotides, the CDR3 is TGTGCCACCAGCACCCTGAGCGGGGGGGCCGGTAATGAGCAGTTCTTC. This rearrangement joins TRBV15 to TRBJ2-1, with 10 bases that match TRBD2. This CDR3 comprises 16 residues. The J segment lost 7 bases and the V segment lost 4 bases, leaving 10 bases of the junction unmatched. From germline, CDR1 is LNHNV and CDR2 YYDKDF (reference sequence).

The chain employs TRBV6-5 and TRBJ2-7; possibly TRBD1 or TRBD2 for D (5 bases each). This CDR3 region has 13 residues. Deletions cut 0 bases from V and 6 bases from J, with 9 bases between. Germline CDR1 and CDR2: MNHEY and SVGAGI. CDR3 in amino acids: CASSYSKGSEQYF. The CDR3 coding sequence is TGTGCCAGCAGTTACTCGAAGGGGAGCGAGCAGTACTTC.

This chain's CDR3 is CASSRDLGSAGELFF. DNA for the CDR3: TGTGCCAGCAGCCGCGACTTAGGAAGCGCCGGGGAGCTGTTTTTT. The chain uses TRBV5-6 and TRBJ2-2, with D uncertain. There are 15 residues in the CDR3. The ends were cut back, 4 bases at V and 6 bases at J, with 16 bases in the middle. Germline CDR1 is SGHDT and CDR2 is YYEEEE.

Only one count was recorded for this clone. V and J are TRBV5-5 and TRBJ1-1, with 9 bases matching TRBD1. V dropped 3 bases and J dropped 10; count of bases not matched to a gene: 10. The length of the CDR3 is 14 residues. The germline V gene encodes CDR1 SGHKS and CDR2 YYEKEE (reference sequence). The CDR3 nucleotides read TGTGCCAGCAGCTCCGGACAGGGGCGCGTAGTAGCTTTCTTT. Residues: CASSSGQGRVVAFF.

This CDR3 is CAISESGQPQHF. As DNA, the CDR3 is TGTGCCATCAGTGAGTCCGGTCAGCCCCAGCATTTT. This rearrangement joins TRBV10-3 to TRBJ1-5; D uncertain. V lost 0 bases to trimming and J lost 6 bases, with 3 bases between them. Germline V gene sequence: CDR1 ENHRY, CDR2 SYGVKD. The CDR3 runs 12 residues.

The chain carries TRBV30 and TRBJ2-3, with 11 bases aligning to TRBD2. The CDR3 is 16 amino acids. The V segment lost 3 bases and the J segment 2 bases; nucleotides outside the gene matches: 7. CDR1 is GTSNPN and CDR2 is SVGIG in the germline V gene (reference sequence). The CDR3 coding sequence is TGTGCCTGGAGAGCTAGCGGGGGGCTTCTCACAGATACGCAGTATTTT. It encodes CAWRASGGLLTDTQYF.

The V and J genes are TRBV19 and TRBJ2-7; D uncertain. Trimming removed 4 bases at V and 3 bases at J, with 16 bases between. The CDR3 extends over 15 amino acids. Germline values: CDR1 LNHDA, CDR2 SQIVND (reference sequence). The CDR3: CASSTQALSNYEQYF. CDR3 DNA sequence: TGTGCCAGTAGTACCCAGGCCCTCTCAAACTACGAGCAGTACTTC.

This sequence joins TRBV15 and TRBJ2-5; D is undetermined. In germline, CDR1 is LNHNV, CDR2 YYDKDF (reference sequence). CDR3 size: 13 residues. The ends were cut back, 9 bases at V and 1 base at J, with 12 bases in the middle. The chain's CDR3 is CATSLALQETQYF. The CDR3, as DNA: TGTGCCACTTCATTAGCCCTCCAAGAGACCCAGTACTTC.

This chain joins TRBV28 and TRBJ2-5, with 11 bases fitting TRBD2. CDR1 is MDHEN and CDR2 is SYDVKM in the germline V gene. Trimming took 5 bases from V and 3 from J; bases not matched to a gene: 29. The CDR3 loop spans 23 amino acids. This chain's CDR3 is CASSRTIPGLSGRAGNWKETQYF. The CDR3 bases are TGTGCCAGCAGTCGAACAATCCCCGGCCTTAGCGGGAGGGCCGGGAATTGGAAAGAGACCCAGTACTTC.

The chain links TRBV2 to TRBJ2-1, with TRBD2 identical over 8 bases. J was trimmed by 6 bases and V by 3 bases; bases with no gene match: 4. There are 14 residues in the CDR3. CDR1 SNHLY and CDR2 FYNNEI come from the germline V gene. CDR3 region: CASSDGLAGNEQFF. CDR3 nucleotides: TGTGCCAGCAGTGACGGGCTAGCGGGCAATGAGCAGTTCTTC. Based on the CDR3 plus reference TRBV2 and TRBJ2-1, the full variable domain is EPEVTQTPSHQVTQMGQEVILRCVPISNHLYFYWYRQILGQKVEFLVSFYNNEISEKSEIFDDQFSVERPDGSNFTLKIRSTKLEDSAMYFCASSDGLAGNEQFFGPGTRLTVL.

The chain joins TRBV29-1 to TRBJ2-1, with TRBD1 matching 9 bases. Germline loops: CDR1 SQVTM, CDR2 ANQGSEA. The J segment lost 6 bases and the V segment lost 7 bases, leaving 4 bases of the junction unmatched. This CDR3 contains 12 residues. The CDR3 sequence is CSAETGGNEQFF. CDR3 in DNA: TGCAGCGCGGAGACAGGGGGCAATGAGCAGTTCTTC.

This clone was counted only a few times. V gene TRBV4-1 combines with J gene TRBJ1-5, with D perhaps TRBD1 (5 bases). Trimming cost V 0 bases and J 5 bases, with 11 bases left between them. The CDR3 spans 15 residues. CDR1 and CDR2 (germline): MGHRA, YSYEKL. CDR3 residues: CASSQDSVGDQPQHF. The DNA of the CDR3 is TGCGCCAGCAGCCAAGATTCCGTAGGGGATCAGCCCCAGCATTTT.

The chain recombines TRBV29-1 with TRBJ1-1; D remains unclear. The germline V gene has CDR1 SQVTM and CDR2 ANQGSEA. Trimming left V 4 bases short and J 1 base short, with 7 bases between. The CDR3 runs 12 residues. CDR3: CSVGRANTEAFF. The DNA for the CDR3 is TGCAGCGTTGGTAGAGCGAACACTGAAGCTTTCTTT.

The chain combines TRBV28 with TRBJ1-5, with D perhaps matching TRBD1 (5 bases). In germline, CDR1 is MDHEN, CDR2 SYDVKM. This CDR3 comprises 14 residues. Deletions cut 10 bases from V and 2 bases from J, with 15 bases between. The CDR3 region is CATNSGLRNQPQHF. CDR3 DNA: TGTGCCACCAATTCGGGACTTCGCAATCAGCCCCAGCATTTT.